A selection of T cell receptor beta chains follows, all from one sample in a study of CD8+ T cells in alopecia areata. Clones were sequenced by immunoSEQ multiplex PCR, and TCRdb holds only the in-frame ones, with some missing. Of around 97,000 clones detected, about nine tenths appear once; the ten largest clones hold roughly 11%. This sample comprised CD8+ T cells sorted from blood, obtained at approximately week 30, from a patient treated with tofacitinib. These TCRs come from a human donor with alopecia areata. The CDR3 runs from the conserved cysteine through the conserved F or W. The D gene is left open where the match is weak. Clone size is not always given. Where it is, it says once, few, many or a class for expanded clones.

CASSLTPSGSYEQYF	TRBV7-3	TRBJ2-7	TRBD2	NA
CSVDWDSGNTIYF	TRBV29-1	TRBJ1-3	NA	NA
CASSVAGGYYEQYF	TRBV5-6	TRBJ2-7	TRBD2	NA
CASSEPSDGNTIYF	TRBV6-1	TRBJ1-3	NA	NA
CAWSDMVLYNEQFF	TRBV30	TRBJ2-1	NA	few
CASSGGLKGTSPVRAGELFF	TRBV9	TRBJ2-2	TRBD2	NA
CASSLSGQGGSYGYTF	TRBV27	TRBJ1-2	TRBD1	NA
CASSFGPSTEAFF	TRBV13	TRBJ1-1	NA	NA
CASSLSLAGGETQYF	TRBV27	TRBJ2-5	TRBD2	few
CASNLNGPHTEAFF	TRBV27	TRBJ1-1	NA	NA
CASSVGLTWGEQYF	TRBV27	TRBJ2-7	NA	NA
CASSLTGAVNQPQHF	TRBV5-1	TRBJ1-5	NA	NA
CASSILPRDGETQYF	TRBV19	TRBJ2-3	NA	NA
CASSYSGQPGEKLFF	TRBV6-5	TRBJ1-4	NA	NA
CASSQGEQYYGYTF	TRBV7-9	TRBJ1-2	NA	NA
CASRQIGQTSTDTQYF	TRBV11-2	TRBJ2-3	NA	NA
CASRGWAGPSQPQHF	TRBV2	TRBJ1-5	NA	NA
CASSLGTSYEQYF	TRBV19	TRBJ2-7	NA	NA
CASSSTISYNEQFF	TRBV11-2	TRBJ2-1	NA	once
CASSQSRYEQFF	TRBV4-1	TRBJ2-1	NA	NA
CASSLGGTGPANTGELFF	TRBV13	TRBJ2-2	TRBD1	NA
CASSGTNTGELFF	TRBV11-3	TRBJ2-2	NA	NA
CSVYTRTSGRNEQFF	TRBV29-1	TRBJ2-1	TRBD2	NA
CASSSPSTGRYEQYF	TRBV5-5	TRBJ2-7	NA	NA
CATSHGTSGSLEAQYF	TRBV15	TRBJ2-5	TRBD2	NA
CASSDETGNIQYF	TRBV2	TRBJ2-4	NA	NA
CASSYVGRGTYEQYF	TRBV6-6	TRBJ2-7	NA	NA
CATQPPTGEGYTF	TRBV19	TRBJ1-2	TRBD1	NA
CASSRDNQETQYF	TRBV7-9	TRBJ2-5	NA	NA
CASSFADNTGELFF	TRBV7-7	TRBJ2-2	NA	once
CASSFRYEGYEQYF	TRBV5-1	TRBJ2-7	NA	NA
CASSLGGGATDTQYF	TRBV7-3	TRBJ2-3	TRBD2	NA
CASSVTVNEKLFF	TRBV7-9	TRBJ1-4	NA	NA
CASPRYPGANVLTF	TRBV6-9	TRBJ2-6	NA	NA
CAWSIRLGPGWDEQYF	TRBV30	TRBJ2-7	NA	NA
CASSSTLAGGPNEQFF	TRBV7-3	TRBJ2-1	TRBD2	NA
CASSFSPGQGDTEAFF	TRBV6-6	TRBJ1-1	TRBD1	NA
CASSRAFEGLQTQYF	TRBV7-2	TRBJ2-5	NA	NA
CASSVGRDPSTDTQYF	TRBV9	TRBJ2-3	NA	NA
CASSLEGGEQYF	TRBV7-9	TRBJ2-7	NA	NA
CASSQSEAPYEQYF	TRBV9	NA	NA	NA
CASSPGSYEQYF	TRBV7-9	NA	NA	NA
CASSFGEGAAEQFF	TRBV5-1	TRBJ2-1	TRBD1	NA
CSPSAGGGNEQFF	TRBV29-1	TRBJ2-1	TRBD2	once
CASSPGLNTEAFF	TRBV7-3	TRBJ1-1	NA	once
CASSLVSSGRYNEQFF	TRBV13	TRBJ2-1	TRBD2	NA
CSVVEWQPTLSNYGYTF	TRBV29-1	TRBJ1-2	NA	once
CSVEDPDRSSYNEQFF	TRBV29-1	TRBJ2-1	NA	once
CSVEEGVLFNEQFF	TRBV29-1	TRBJ2-1	NA	NA
CATTPGPAYNEQFF	TRBV19	TRBJ2-1	NA	NA
CASSGRLAGIPDTQYF	TRBV6-1	TRBJ2-3	TRBD2	NA
CASSPYTGELFF	TRBV7-6	TRBJ2-2	NA	NA
CSVEDRPDYGYTF	TRBV29-1	TRBJ1-2	TRBD1	NA